The 15 T cell receptor beta chains presented below share a single source sample, sequenced in a study of T cell responses to AZD1222 COVID-19 vaccine. Data came from immunoSEQ multiplex PCR; TCRdb stores just in-frame clones and leaves some out. The table includes 140,000 to 150,000 clones, just under 95% detected once. This specimen consisted of peripheral blood, obtained after recovery from COVID-19. The receptor source for this set is an adult who had recovered from COVID-19.

The DNA for the CDR3 is TGTGCCACCAGCCGAGCTGGGCAGGGAAGGCAACAGCCCCAGCATTTT. Its protein is CATSRAGQGRQQPQHF. The V gene is TRBV15, the J gene TRBJ1-5; tentative D call: TRBD1 (5 bases). The V gene's germline CDR1 is LNHNV and CDR2 YYDKDF (reference sequence). The CDR3 extends over 16 amino acids. V lost 5 bases and J lost 7, with 21 bases in between.

The V and J genes are TRBV30 and TRBJ1-2; D gene uncertain. Germline-derived CDR1 and CDR2 are GTSNPN and SVGIG (reference sequence). The CDR3 spans 13 residues. Deletions cut 3 bases from V and 5 bases from J, with 13 bases between. CDR3 sequence: CAWRDEAEYGYTF. In DNA form, the CDR3 reads TGTGCCTGGAGGGACGAGGCAGAATATGGCTACACCTTC.

The chain joins TRBV30 to TRBJ2-7; the D gene is possibly TRBD1 (5 bases). This CDR3 spans 14 amino acids. The germline V gene encodes CDR1 GTSNPN and CDR2 SVGIG (reference sequence). V was pared by 3 bases and J by 1 base, with 13 bases between. The DNA of the CDR3 is TGTGCCTGGAGCTCTACAGGTCGTTCCTACGAGCAGTACTTC. Protein: CAWSSTGRSYEQYF. Full variable domain (remainder filled in from reference TRBV30 and TRBJ2-7): SQTIHQWPATLVQPVGSPLSLECTVEGTSNPNLYWYRQAAGRGLQLLFYSVGIGQISSEVPQNLSASRPQDRQFILSSKKLLLSDSGFYLCAWSSTGRSYEQYFGPGTRLTVT.

This clone has a handful of counts. CDR3 in amino acids: CSASYQGTYGYTF. The CDR3 DNA sequence: TGCAGTGCTAGTTACCAGGGGACCTATGGCTACACCTTC. V and J are TRBV20-1 and TRBJ1-2; D is possibly TRBD1 (6 bases). This CDR3 is 13 amino acids long. From germline, CDR1 is DFQATT and CDR2 SNEGSKA (reference sequence). The V and J ends lost 3 bases and 4 bases respectively, with 12 bases between them.

The chain links TRBV18 to TRBJ1-3; D gene uncertain. The V end lost 6 bases, the J end lost 1 base, and 10 bases lay between the germline ends. This CDR3 is built from 14 residues. Germline V lookup: CDR1 KGHSH, CDR2 LQKENI. This chain's CDR3 is CASSSDQSGNTIYF. The CDR3 region has the DNA TGTGCCAGCTCCTCGGATCAGTCTGGAAACACCATATATTTT.

V gene TRBV11-2 combines with J gene TRBJ2-1; D unresolved. This CDR3 has 13 residues. CDR1 is SGHAT, CDR2 FQNNGV, per germline. V lost 3 bases and J 6 bases, leaving 9 bases between the germline ends. In nucleotides, the CDR3 is TGTGCCAGCAGCTTTGTGCGAGGCAATGAGCAGTTCTTC. Amino acid sequence: CASSFVRGNEQFF. Full variable domain (remainder filled in from reference TRBV11-2 and TRBJ2-1): EAGVAQSPRYKIIEKRQSVAFWCNPISGHATLYWYQQILGQGPKLLIQFQNNGVVDDSQLPKDRFSAERLKGVDSTLKIQPAKLEDSAVYLCASSFVRGNEQFFGPGTRLTVL.

The chain links TRBV27 to TRBJ2-7, with D perhaps matching TRBD2 (5 bases). CDR3 length equals 15 residues. The germline V and J ends were trimmed by 4 bases and 2 bases, with 15 bases remaining between them. From germline, CDR1 is MNHEY and CDR2 SMNVEV (reference sequence). The CDR3 region is CASSWELTRTYEQYF. DNA for the CDR3: TGTGCCAGCAGTTGGGAGCTCACCCGTACCTACGAGCAGTACTTC.

The chain employs TRBV15 and TRBJ2-7, with 8 bases identical to TRBD1. Germline lookup yields CDR1 LNHNV and CDR2 YYDKDF (reference sequence). The CDR3 contains 16 residues. V lost 3 bases, J lost 0 bases, and 7 bases stayed unmatched. The CDR3 nucleotides are TGTGCCACCAGCAGGAGGACAGGGCCCCTCTCCTACGAGCAGTACTTC. It is translated as CATSRRTGPLSYEQYF.

The chain recombines TRBV10-1 with TRBJ2-1; 8 bases align to TRBD2. Germline CDR1 and CDR2: WNHNN and SYGVQD (reference sequence). The CDR3 loop spans 14 amino acids. The junction had 3 bases not matched to a gene; V was cut back by 4 bases and J by 4 bases. In DNA, the CDR3 is TGCGCCAGCAGTGCGTCTAGCGGGTACAATGAGCAGTTCTTC. Its protein is CASSASSGYNEQFF.

V usage is TRBV9 and J usage is TRBJ2-7; D could derive from TRBD1 or TRBD2 (6 bases each). Germline values: CDR1 SGDLS, CDR2 YYNGEE. CDR3 length: 15 residues. V was trimmed by 3 bases and J by 6 bases, leaving 19 bases between them. In DNA, the CDR3 is TGTGCCAGCAGCGCCGTCGGGGGCCCGCCTGGCGAGCAGTACTTC. This encodes CASSAVGGPPGEQYF.

V and J are TRBV7-3 and TRBJ2-2; 13 nucleotides match TRBD2. Looked up from germline, CDR1 is SGHTA and CDR2 is FQGTGA. The trim removed 2 bases at V and 2 bases at J, leaving 11 bases unmatched. The CDR3 consists of 20 residues. This CDR3 reads CASSLYPPGLAGNNTGELFF. For the CDR3, the DNA is TGTGCCAGCAGCTTATATCCCCCGGGACTAGCGGGGAATAACACCGGGGAGCTGTTTTTT.

The rearrangement joins TRBV29-1 to TRBJ2-4; D ambiguous. CDR3 size: 13 residues. The V end lost 0 bases, the J end lost 6 bases, and 9 bases lay between the germline ends. Germline V gene data show CDR1 as SQVTM and CDR2 as ANQGSEA. The CDR3 loop is CSVEDLIGNIQYF. The CDR3, as DNA: TGCAGCGTTGAAGATCTCATCGGAAACATTCAGTACTTC.

This chain joins TRBV5-4 and TRBJ1-1; a weak D match, TRBD1 (6 bases). Deletions cut 4 bases from V and 3 bases from J, with 16 bases between. The CDR3 is 15 amino acids. The germline V gene has CDR1 SGHNT and CDR2 YYREEE (reference sequence). CDR3 sequence: CASSPIQGLDTEAFF. The CDR3 DNA sequence: TGTGCCAGCAGCCCAATACAGGGACTGGACACTGAAGCTTTCTTT.

The J gene is TRBJ2-7, the V gene TRBV28, with D perhaps matching TRBD1 or TRBD2 (7 bases each). Germline V CDR1 and CDR2: MDHEN, SYDVKM. The CDR3 is 15 residues long. Trimming pared 5 bases from V and 4 bases from J, leaving 18 bases between. CDR3 in DNA: TGTGCCAGCAGTCCCCGACGCAGGGGGGGGTACGAGCAGTACTTC. The encoded protein is CASSPRRRGGYEQYF.

The V gene is TRBV28, the J gene TRBJ2-6, with D possibly TRBD1 on 5 matching bases. Germline CDR1 reads MDHEN; CDR2 reads SYDVKM. There are 14 residues in the CDR3. V lost 4 bases to trimming and J lost 7 bases, with 11 bases between them. In DNA form, the CDR3 reads TGTGCCAGCAGTTCCAGGGCGTCAGCCAACGTCCTGACTTTC. It specifies CASSSRASANVLTF.